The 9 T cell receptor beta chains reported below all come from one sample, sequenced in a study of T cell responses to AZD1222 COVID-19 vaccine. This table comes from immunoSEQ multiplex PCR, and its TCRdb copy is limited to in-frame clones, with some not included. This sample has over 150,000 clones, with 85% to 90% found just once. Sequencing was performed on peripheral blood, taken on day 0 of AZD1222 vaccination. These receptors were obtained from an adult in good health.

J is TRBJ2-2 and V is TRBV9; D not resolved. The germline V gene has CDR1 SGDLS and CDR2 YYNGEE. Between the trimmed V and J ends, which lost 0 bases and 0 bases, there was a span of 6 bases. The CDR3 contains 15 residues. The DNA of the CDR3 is TGTGCCAGCAGCGTAGGGACCGCGAACACCGGGGAGCTGTTTTTT. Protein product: CASSVGTANTGELFF. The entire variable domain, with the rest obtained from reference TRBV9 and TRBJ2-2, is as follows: DSGVTQTPKHLITATGQRVTLRCSPRSGDLSVYWYQQSLDQGLQFLIQYYNGEERAKGNILERFSAQQFPDLHSELNLSSLELGDSALYFCASSVGTANTGELFFGEGSRLTVL.

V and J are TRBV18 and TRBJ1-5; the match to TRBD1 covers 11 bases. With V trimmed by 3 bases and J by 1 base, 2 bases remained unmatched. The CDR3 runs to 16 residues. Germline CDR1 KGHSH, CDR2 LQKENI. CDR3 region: CASSPWDRGSNQPQHF. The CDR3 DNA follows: TGTGCCAGCTCACCCTGGGACAGGGGGAGCAATCAGCCCCAGCATTTT.

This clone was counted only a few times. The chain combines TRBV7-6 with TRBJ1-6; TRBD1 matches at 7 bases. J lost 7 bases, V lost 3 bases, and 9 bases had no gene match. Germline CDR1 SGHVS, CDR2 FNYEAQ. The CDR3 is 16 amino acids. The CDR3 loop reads CASSLTQGRENSPLHF. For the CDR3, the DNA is TGTGCCAGCAGCTTGACACAGGGGAGGGAGAATTCACCCCTCCACTTT.

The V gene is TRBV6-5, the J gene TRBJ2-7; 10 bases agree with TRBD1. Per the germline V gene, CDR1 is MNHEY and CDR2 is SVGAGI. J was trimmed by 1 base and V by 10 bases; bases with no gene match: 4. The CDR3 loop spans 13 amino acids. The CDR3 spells CATPGQGSYEQYF. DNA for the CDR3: TGTGCCACGCCGGGACAGGGGTCCTACGAGCAGTACTTC.

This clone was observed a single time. CDR3 sequence: CASSYGLYEQYF. CDR3 coding DNA: TGTGCCAGCAGTTACGGCCTTTACGAGCAGTACTTC. The V and J genes are TRBV6-2 or TRBV6-3 and TRBJ2-7, with D uncertain. The CDR3 loop spans 12 amino acids. Germline V gene sequence: CDR1 MNHEY, CDR2 SVGEGT. Trimming pared 2 bases from V and 4 bases from J, leaving 6 bases between.

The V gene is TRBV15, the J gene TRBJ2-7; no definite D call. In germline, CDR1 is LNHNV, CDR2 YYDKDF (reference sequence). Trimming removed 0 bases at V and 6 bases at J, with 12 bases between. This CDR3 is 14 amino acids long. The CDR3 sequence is CATSRDNGLPEQYF. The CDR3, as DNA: TGTGCCACCAGCAGAGACAACGGATTACCCGAGCAGTACTTC.

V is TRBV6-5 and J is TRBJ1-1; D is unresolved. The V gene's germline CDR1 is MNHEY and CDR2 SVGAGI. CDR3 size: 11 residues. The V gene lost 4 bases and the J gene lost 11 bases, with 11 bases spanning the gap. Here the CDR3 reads CASSSLDKAFF. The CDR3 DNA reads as TGTGCCAGCAGTTCCTTAGACAAGGCTTTCTTT.

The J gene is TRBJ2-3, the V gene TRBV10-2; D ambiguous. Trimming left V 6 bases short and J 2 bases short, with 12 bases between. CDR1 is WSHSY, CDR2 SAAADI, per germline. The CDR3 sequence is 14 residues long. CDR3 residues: CASRKRVDTDTQYF. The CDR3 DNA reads TGCGCCAGCAGAAAACGGGTCGACACAGATACGCAGTATTTT.

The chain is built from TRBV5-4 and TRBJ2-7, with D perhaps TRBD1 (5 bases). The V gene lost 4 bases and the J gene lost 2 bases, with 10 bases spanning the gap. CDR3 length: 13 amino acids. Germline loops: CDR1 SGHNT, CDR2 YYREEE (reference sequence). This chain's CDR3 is CASSTQGPYEQYF. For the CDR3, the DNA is TGTGCCAGCAGCACCCAGGGTCCCTACGAGCAGTACTTC.